The present T cell receptor beta chain was sequenced within a study of T cells after yellow fever vaccination. General study results and limits: Subsequent booster samples again held most clones from primary vaccination (nearly 98% CD4, 85% to 90% CD8). It was the secondary response that reached its peak faster, day 5 versus 15, but it was weaker.

This clonotype was observed at least ten times. Antigen unknown. 5'RACE template switching produced TCR cDNA carrying a universal primer site and UMIs. Each CDR3 protein gets one entry after TCRdb re-called the 5' RACE reads with MiXCR. The sample lists roughly 160,000 distinct CDR3 sequences, 6% to 7.5% occurring once. This specimen consisted of CD4+ T cells sorted from PBMCs, obtained 5 days after the first yellow fever vaccination. The clonotype comes from a man aged 18 to 30 who received the YFV17D yellow fever vaccine.

The CDR3 DNA follows: TGCGCCAGCAGTCCCGGACTAGCGGGGGGGTCCAAGGGCTACAATGAGCAGTTCTTC. Protein product: CASSPGLAGGSKGYNEQFF. The V and J genes are TRBV5-1 and TRBJ2-1; TRBD2 agrees at 15 bases. Germline V gene data show CDR1 as SGHRS and CDR2 as YFSETQ. J was trimmed by 3 bases and V by 5 bases; bases with no gene match: 12. The CDR3 is 19 residues long.